These 21 T cell receptor beta chains were all obtained from the same sample, sequenced in a study of CD8+CD57+ T cells in acquired aplastic anemia. CD8+CD57+ cell expansion, shown by flow cytometry, had occurred in the patients selected for sequencing. Using genomic DNA as the template, TCR beta VDJ and CDR3 profiling was carried out. Via MiXCR, TCRdb re-called the reads, giving one row per CDR3 protein. Among fewer than 300,000 distinct CDR3 sequences, approximately 80% were seen once, and the ten largest hold about 41%. The sequenced sample was sorted CD4+, CD8+, or CD8+CD57+ T cells (not recorded which) from PBMCs. The receptor set was obtained from a human donor with aplastic anemia.

V gene TRBV7-2 combines with J gene TRBJ1-6, with 10 bases fitting TRBD1. The CDR3 length is 16 residues. Trimming took 3 bases from V and 10 from J; bases not matched to a gene: 9. Germline assignment: CDR1 SGHTA and CDR2 FQGNSA. The CDR3 here is CASSLVFGDRGSPLHF. The CDR3 DNA reads as TGTGCCAGCAGCTTGGTATTCGGGGACAGGGGCTCACCCCTCCACTTT.

This clonotype was picked up one time. The chain is built from TRBV7-3 and TRBJ2-5; D not resolved. Trimming left V 2 bases short and J 11 bases short, with 21 bases between. Per the germline V gene, CDR1 is SGHTA and CDR2 is FQGTGA. This CDR3 has 15 residues. This CDR3 is CASSLWNSPSNKQYF. Written as DNA, the CDR3 is TGTGCCAGCAGCTTATGGAACAGCCCCAGCAATAAGCAGTACTTC.

In its sample, this clonotype was seen once. The CDR3 spells CASSLERTGYGYTF. The CDR3 region has the DNA TGTGCCAGCAGCTTAGAAAGGACAGGGTATGGCTACACCTTC. V and J are TRBV7-2 and TRBJ1-2, with 8 bases aligning to TRBD1. J lost 5 bases, V lost 1 base, and 3 bases had no gene match. The CDR3 loop spans 14 amino acids. Germline V gives CDR1 SGHTA, CDR2 FQGNSA.

This chain links TRBV7-3 with TRBJ2-1, with D maybe TRBD2 (6 bases). The ends were cut back, 2 bases at V and 12 bases at J, with 23 bases in the middle. CDR1 is SGHTA, CDR2 FQGTGA, per germline. CDR3 length equals 16 residues. CDR3 sequence (DNA): TGTGCCAGCAGCTTACCAAGCGGAGGGCAAGATGAAGCGCAGTTCTTC. It encodes CASSLPSGGQDEAQFF.

A remark on this clonotype: The missing conserved phenylalanine or tryptophan at the end of this CDR3 makes a read error likely. The DNA is omitted, as the CDR3 cannot be located on it reliably, and the CDR3 follows TCRdb's listing. The chain has TRBV7-9 and TRBJ2-2; TRBD1 is the table's D call, not checked against the DNA. The length of the CDR3 is 13 amino acids, counting both ends. Germline V gives CDR1 SEHNR, CDR2 FQNEAQ (reference sequence). The CDR3 region is CASRVSRQGQLLQ.

In the case of this clonotype: Germline and junction disagree at one end, which may indicate a read error. The chain employs TRBV5-1 and TRBJ2-3, with D uncertain. In germline, CDR1 is SGHRS, CDR2 YFSETQ. The CDR3 has 14 residues. CDR3 residues: CASSLRTDANTQYF. In nucleotides, the CDR3 is TGTGCCAGCAGCTTGCGTACAGATGCCAATACGCAGTATTTT.

This clonotype was counted a few times. The chain employs TRBV7-8 and TRBJ2-3, with D perhaps TRBD2 (6 bases). The V end lost 2 bases, the J end lost 12 bases, and 24 bases lay between the germline ends. This CDR3 comprises 16 residues. Germline CDR1 and CDR2: SGHVS and FQNEAQ. CDR3 sequence reads: CASSLLGGPDTQYQYF. DNA for the CDR3: TGTGCCAGCAGCTTATTGGGAGGTCCCGATACGCAGTATCAGTATTTT.

The chain is built from TRBV7-9 and TRBJ2-1; TRBD2 is a possible D gene (5 bases). Germline CDR1 and CDR2: SEHNR and FQNEAQ (reference sequence). This CDR3 spans 15 amino acids. The ends were cut back, 5 bases at V and 12 bases at J, with 23 bases in the middle. The CDR3 region has the DNA TGTGCCAGCAGCCCTGATTGGGAGCAGTACTACGGGCAGTTCTTC. It specifies CASSPDWEQYYGQFF.

Comment on this clonotype: It is likely a read error, because the conserved phenylalanine at the end of the CDR3 is missing. The DNA is left out, because the CDR3 cannot be placed on it with certainty; the CDR3 is given as TCRdb lists it. This chain joins TRBV7-9 and TRBJ2-3. Including both end residues, the CDR3 is 12 amino acids long. Germline-derived CDR1 and CDR2 are SEHNR and FQNEAQ (reference sequence). CDR3 loop: CASSVRTGTGYV.

The chain couples TRBV7-9 to TRBJ1-1, with D hard to call. Germline V gives CDR1 SEHNR, CDR2 FQNEAQ (reference sequence). The CDR3 runs to 13 residues. V gave up 2 bases and J gave up 5 bases, with 9 bases separating them. The CDR3 sequence: CASSLKGGTEAFF. The CDR3 coding sequence is TGTGCCAGCAGCTTAAAGGGAGGAACTGAAGCTTTCTTT.

The chain joins TRBV7-4 to TRBJ2-1, with a weak D call TRBD1 (6 bases). CDR3 size: 15 residues. CDR1 is SGHVT and CDR2 is SQSDAQ in the germline V gene. V lost 4 bases and J lost 14, with 24 bases in between. The CDR3 bases are TGTGCCAGCAGCTCAGCTCTTAGGGGGTACTACAATGAGTTCTTC. Translated: CASSSALRGYYNEFF.

This clonotype was seen repeatedly, ten times or more. The rearrangement uses TRBV7-8 and TRBJ1-2, with D uncertain. Germline V gene data show CDR1 as SGHVS and CDR2 as FQNEAQ. Trimming removed 0 bases at V and 5 bases at J, with 19 bases between. The CDR3 has 17 residues. In DNA form, the CDR3 reads TGTGCCAGCAGCTTAGCGGGAGGTCCCGATACGCAGTATGGCTACACCTTC. This sequence encodes CASSLAGGPDTQYGYTF.

This clonotype was seen many times. The genes are TRBV9 and TRBJ2-1; weak D call: TRBD2 (5 bases). Germline lookup yields CDR1 SGDLS and CDR2 YYNGEE. The CDR3 extends over 12 amino acids. Trimming took 2 bases from V and 8 from J, leaving 8 bases between them. This CDR3 is CASSVEGYEQFF. The DNA of the CDR3 is TGTGCCAGCAGCGTTGAGGGATATGAGCAGTTCTTC.

The rearrangement uses TRBV15 and TRBJ1-1; D might be TRBD1 (6 bases). CDR1 and CDR2 (germline): LNHNV, YYDKDF (reference sequence). V lost 2 bases, J lost 6 bases, and 13 bases lay in between. CDR3 length equals 14 residues. CDR3 residues: CATSRSRGRAEAFF. The CDR3 DNA sequence: TGTGCCACCAGCAGAAGCAGGGGTCGGGCTGAAGCTTTCTTT.

The chain uses TRBV11-3 and TRBJ2-3; 7 bases agree with TRBD2. From germline, CDR1 is SGHNT and CDR2 YENEEA. This CDR3 has 13 amino acids. The ends lost 5 bases at V and 6 bases at J; junction bases unmatched: 5. CDR3 residues: CASSLATSDTQYF. As DNA, the CDR3 is TGTGCCAGCAGCCTCGCGACTAGCGATACGCAGTATTTT. The full variable domain, with the rest looked up from reference TRBV11-3 and TRBJ2-3, is EAGVVQSPRYKIIEKKQPVAFWCNPISGHNTLYWYLQNLGQGPELLIRYENEEAVDDSQLPKDRFSAERLKGVDSTLKIQPAELGDSAVYLCASSLATSDTQYFGPGTRLTVL.

This clonotype was counted at least ten times. This chain links TRBV5-6 with TRBJ2-1, with TRBD2 identical over 7 bases. The V gene's germline CDR1 is SGHDT and CDR2 YYEEEE. This CDR3 has 15 amino acids. V was pared by 0 bases and J by 2 bases, with 2 bases of the junction left unmatched. In nucleotides, the CDR3 is TGTGCCAGCAGCTTGGGGGAGGGAGCCTACAATGAGCAGTTCTTC. Its translation: CASSLGEGAYNEQFF.

As for this clonotype: One junction end disagrees with the germline gene, perhaps due to a read error. The CDR3 region is CASSQGYGTNYGYTF. The CDR3 region has the DNA TGCGCCAGCAGCCAAGGGTACGGAACTAACTATGGCTACACCTTC. The chain joins TRBV25-1 to TRBJ1-2; D unclear. CDR1 is MGHDK, CDR2 SYGVNS, per germline. CDR3 size: 15 residues.

Comments on this clonotype: The junction does not match germline at one end; this may be a read error. The CDR3 bases are TGTGCCAGCAGCCAAGGATGGCGGACCCGCACAGATATGCAGTATTTT. Protein product: CASSQGWRTRTDMQYF. The chain is built from TRBV14 and TRBJ2-3; D gene unclear. This CDR3 region has 16 residues. Germline V gives CDR1 SGHDN, CDR2 FVKESK.

This clonotype appeared a few times. V and J are TRBV7-9 and TRBJ2-7; D is unclear. The CDR3 is 16 residues long. Germline V gene sequence: CDR1 SEHNR, CDR2 FQNEAQ (reference sequence). Deletions cut 4 bases from V and 7 bases from J, with 23 bases between. CDR3 loop: CASSSSRTGSYNEQYF. The CDR3 DNA follows: TGTGCCAGCAGCTCATCGCGGACGGGCTCCTACAATGAGCAGTACTTC.

This chain connects TRBV2 to TRBJ2-1; TRBD1 aligns across 8 bases. Near its end, the DNA agrees better with TRBJ2-3, so the J call may be wrong. Germline lookup yields CDR1 SNHLY and CDR2 FYNNEI. This CDR3 is built from 15 residues. The CDR3 here is CASSSGDRSPDEQYF. Written as DNA, the CDR3 is TGTGCCAGCAGCTCCGGGGACAGGAGCCCAGATGAGCAGTATTTT.

This clonotype came up a few times. The chain has TRBV2 and TRBJ2-7; no reliable D call. In germline, CDR1 is SNHLY, CDR2 FYNNEI. The CDR3 is 15 residues long. V was trimmed by 3 bases and J by 8 bases, leaving 20 bases between them. CDR3 coding DNA: TGTGCCAGCAGTGATGCTTATAGCAATCAGCCCCAGCAGTACTTC. Translation gives CASSDAYSNQPQQYF.